Listed below are T cell receptor beta chains from one sample, sequenced in a study of blood T cell repertoires in COVID-19. Profiling relied on immunoSEQ multiplex PCR, and the TCRdb table lists in-frame clones only, not all of them. This table holds approximately 170,000 clones, 88% found once. The sample taken for sequencing was peripheral blood. Every receptor here comes from a man aged 45 to 65 who had recovered from COVID-19. The CDR3 runs from the conserved cysteine through the conserved F or W. The D gene is left open where the match is weak. For some rows the clone size is stated as once, few or many, or as a class when expanded; others skip it.

D gene,clone size,J gene,V gene,CDR3 protein,CDR3 DNA
TRBD1,-,TRBJ1-4,TRBV4-1,CASSLGQGGEKLFF,TGCGCCAGCAGCCTGGGGCAGGGGGGTGAAAAACTGTTTTTT
TRBD1,-,TRBJ2-6,TRBV2,CASTWDRESGANVLTF,TGTGCCAGCACCTGGGACAGGGAATCTGGGGCCAACGTCCTGACTTTC
-,once,TRBJ1-4,TRBV28,CASSPALIGTNEKLFF,TGTGCCAGCAGTCCCGCCCTTATCGGGACTAATGAAAAACTGTTTTTT
-,-,TRBJ1-6,TRBV2,CASSEDRPARVLHF,TGTGCCAGCAGCGAGGACAGACCAGCTCGTGTCCTCCACTTT
TRBD2,-,TRBJ2-1,TRBV10-3,CAISESGLAGGVEFF,TGTGCCATCAGTGAGTCGGGACTAGCGGGGGGGGTTGAGTTCTTC
-,-,TRBJ2-5,TRBV5-1,CASSLAEWEETQYF,TGCGCCAGCAGCTTGGCCGAGTGGGAGGAGACCCAGTACTTC
TRBD2,-,TRBJ2-1,TRBV27,CASSSAGLAYNEQFF,TGTGCCAGCAGTTCGGCGGGACTAGCGTACAATGAGCAGTTCTTC
-,-,TRBJ1-6,TRBV9,CASSPSGGNNSPLHF,TGTGCCAGCAGCCCGTCGGGAGGTAATAATTCACCCCTCCACTTT
-,once,TRBJ1-4,TRBV5-1,CASSYGGGGNEKLFF,TGCGCCAGCAGCTATGGCGGCGGTGGGAATGAAAAACTGTTTTTT
-,-,TRBJ1-2,TRBV7-2,CASSAAGGDGYTF,TGTGCCAGCAGCGCCGCGGGGGGGGATGGCTACACCTTC
TRBD2,few,TRBJ2-1,TRBV24-1,CATSDTGTSNEQFF,TGTGCCACCAGTGATACCGGGACTAGCAATGAGCAGTTCTTC
TRBD2,-,TRBJ2-3,TRBV9,CASSVHPGGPTDTQYF,TGTGCCAGCAGCGTACATCCGGGGGGGCCAACAGATACGCAGTATTTT
TRBD2,-,TRBJ2-5,TRBV6-5,CASSNSGRAETQYF,TGTGCCAGCAGTAATAGCGGGAGGGCGGAGACCCAGTACTTC
TRBD1,once,TRBJ1-5,TRBV19,CASSTDRAINQPQHF,TGTGCCAGTAGTACAGACAGGGCAATCAATCAGCCCCAGCATTTT
TRBD1,-,TRBJ2-7,TRBV28,CASRPTIRDRLSYEQYF,TGTGCCAGCAGGCCGACCATCCGGGACAGGCTTTCCTACGAGCAGTACTTC
-,-,TRBJ1-2,TRBV7-9,CASSLANREGYGYTF,TGTGCCAGCAGCTTAGCGAACAGGGAGGGCTATGGCTACACCTTC
-,-,TRBJ2-2,TRBV6-6,CASSYKREYSGELFF,TGTGCCAGCAGTTATAAGAGGGAGTATTCCGGGGAGCTGTTTTTT
TRBD1,-,TRBJ1-5,TRBV19,CASSLQGAGNQPQHF,TGTGCCAGTAGTCTACAGGGGGCAGGCAATCAGCCCCAGCATTTT
-,-,TRBJ1-5,TRBV20-1,CSASRSRGTYSNQPQHF,TGCAGTGCTAGTCGCTCTCGGGGGACTTATAGCAATCAGCCCCAGCATTTT
-,-,TRBJ2-7,TRBV5-6,CASSLLGEAYEQYF,TGTGCCAGCAGCTTGCTGGGGGAGGCCTACGAGCAGTACTTC
TRBD1,-,TRBJ2-4,TRBV7-9,CASSLVVLDRGQAGNIQYF,TGTGCCAGCAGCTTAGTCGTTCTGGACAGGGGGCAGGCGGGGAACATTCAGTACTTC
TRBD1,-,TRBJ1-1,TRBV30,CAMDRMNTEAFF,TGTGCCATGGACAGGATGAACACTGAAGCTTTCTTT
TRBD1,-,TRBJ2-7,TRBV18,CASSPTGGIGEQYF,TGTGCCAGCTCACCAACAGGGGGGATCGGCGAGCAGTACTTC
TRBD2,-,TRBJ2-2,TRBV27,CASSLVGGGALTGELFF,TGTGCCAGCAGTTTAGTCGGCGGGGGGGCCTTGACCGGGGAGCTGTTTTTT
TRBD1,-,TRBJ1-5,TRBV12-5,CASGAGTGKNQPQHF,TGTGCTAGTGGAGCGGGGACAGGGAAGAATCAGCCCCAGCATTTT
-,-,TRBJ2-7,TRBV14,CASSDYRDYEQYF,TGTGCCAGCAGCGATTACAGGGACTACGAGCAGTACTTC
TRBD2,-,TRBJ2-1,TRBV7-3,CASSFGTRNEQFF,TGTGCCAGCAGCTTCGGGACTAGGAATGAGCAGTTCTTC
-,-,TRBJ1-1,TRBV27,CASTRAGNTEAFF,TGTGCCAGCACCCGGGCGGGGAACACTGAAGCTTTCTTT
-,few,TRBJ1-4,TRBV19,CASRIRGEKLFF,TGTGCCAGTAGGATTAGAGGTGAAAAACTGTTTTTT
-,-,TRBJ2-5,TRBV9,CASSTQTGRETQYF,TGTGCCAGCAGCACCCAGACAGGGAGGGAGACCCAGTACTTC
-,-,TRBJ1-1,TRBV9,CASSVVPENTEAFF,TGTGCCAGCAGCGTAGTCCCAGAAAACACTGAAGCTTTCTTT
-,-,TRBJ2-7,TRBV5-1,CASSLMGRIYEQYF,TGCGCCAGCAGCTTGATGGGCAGAATTTACGAGCAGTACTTC
TRBD2,-,TRBJ2-5,TRBV4-1,CASSQDWASGRGETQYF,TGCGCCAGCAGCCAAGATTGGGCTAGCGGGAGAGGGGAGACCCAGTACTTC
TRBD2,-,TRBJ2-3,TRBV2,CASSGGAGRSTDTQYF,TGTGCCAGCAGTGGGGGAGCCGGGAGGAGCACAGATACGCAGTATTTT
TRBD2,-,TRBJ2-5,TRBV5-1,CASSASGGGFQETQYF,TGCGCCAGCAGCGCGAGCGGGGGGGGTTTCCAAGAGACCCAGTACTTC
TRBD2,-,TRBJ2-1,TRBV15,CATSRYELAGFDNEQFF,TGTGCCACCAGCAGATACGAACTAGCGGGGTTTGACAATGAGCAGTTCTTC
TRBD2,-,TRBJ2-7,TRBV7-2,CASSLTTSGGPYEQYF,TGTGCCAGCAGCTTAACCACTAGCGGGGGCCCCTACGAGCAGTACTTC
-,-,TRBJ2-7,TRBV10-3,CAAGRGADEQYF,TGTGCCGCCGGTCGCGGGGCGGACGAGCAGTACTTC
-,-,TRBJ1-6,TRBV5-5,CASSLIPKSSYNSPLHF,TGTGCCAGCAGCTTGATACCCAAGAGCTCCTATAATTCACCCCTCCACTTT
-,-,TRBJ1-5,TRBV28,CASGLEGNQPQHF,TGTGCCAGCGGATTAGAGGGCAATCAGCCCCAGCATTTT
-,-,TRBJ1-1,TRBV13,CASSLGQGSGTEAFF,TGTGCCAGCAGCTTAGGTCAGGGGAGCGGCACTGAAGCTTTCTTT
-,-,TRBJ2-3,TRBV6-5,CASTPLGGTDTQYF,TGTGCCAGCACCCCCTTGGGGGGTACAGATACGCAGTATTTT